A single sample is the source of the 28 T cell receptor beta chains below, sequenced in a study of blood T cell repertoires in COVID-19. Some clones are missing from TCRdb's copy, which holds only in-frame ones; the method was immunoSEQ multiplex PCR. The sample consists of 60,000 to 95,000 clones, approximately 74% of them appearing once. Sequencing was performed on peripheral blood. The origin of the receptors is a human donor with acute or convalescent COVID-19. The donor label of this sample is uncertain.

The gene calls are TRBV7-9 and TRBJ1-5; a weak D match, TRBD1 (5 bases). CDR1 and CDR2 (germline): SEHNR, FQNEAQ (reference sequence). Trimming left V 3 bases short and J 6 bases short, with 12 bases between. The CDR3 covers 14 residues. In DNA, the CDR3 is TGTGCCAGCAGCTTGGGGGGGGTTGGTCAGCCCCAGCATTTT. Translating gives CASSLGGVGQPQHF. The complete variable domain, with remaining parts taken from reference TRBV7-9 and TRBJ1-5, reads DTGVSQNPRHKITKRGQNVTFRCDPISEHNRLYWYRQTLGQGPEFLTYFQNEAQLEKSRLLSDRFSAERPKGSFSTLEIQRTEQGDSAMYLCASSLGGVGQPQHFGDGTRLSIL.

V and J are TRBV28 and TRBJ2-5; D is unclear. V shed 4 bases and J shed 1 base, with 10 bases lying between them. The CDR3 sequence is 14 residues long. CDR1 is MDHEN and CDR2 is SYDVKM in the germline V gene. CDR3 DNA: TGTGCCAGCAGTTCCCTGGGCTCCCAAGAGACCCAGTACTTC. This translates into CASSSLGSQETQYF.

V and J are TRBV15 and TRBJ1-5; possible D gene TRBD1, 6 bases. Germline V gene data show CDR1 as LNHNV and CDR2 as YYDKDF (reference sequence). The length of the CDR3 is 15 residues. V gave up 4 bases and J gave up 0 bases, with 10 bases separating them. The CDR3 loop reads CATSTETGSNQPQHF. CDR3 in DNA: TGTGCCACCAGCACCGAGACAGGTAGCAATCAGCCCCAGCATTTT. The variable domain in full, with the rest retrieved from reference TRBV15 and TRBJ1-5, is DAMVIQNPRYQVTQFGKPVTLSCSQTLNHNVMYWYQQKSSQAPKLLFHYYDKDFNNEADTPDNFQSRRPNTSFCFLDIRSPGLGDTAMYLCATSTETGSNQPQHFGDGTRLSIL.

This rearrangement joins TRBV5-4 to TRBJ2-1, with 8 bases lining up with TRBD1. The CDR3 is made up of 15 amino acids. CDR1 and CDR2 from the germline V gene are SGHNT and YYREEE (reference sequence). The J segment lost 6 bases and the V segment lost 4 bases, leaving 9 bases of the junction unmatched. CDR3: CASSTAQGVGNEQFF. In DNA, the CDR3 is TGTGCCAGCAGCACGGCACAGGGGGTGGGCAATGAGCAGTTCTTC.

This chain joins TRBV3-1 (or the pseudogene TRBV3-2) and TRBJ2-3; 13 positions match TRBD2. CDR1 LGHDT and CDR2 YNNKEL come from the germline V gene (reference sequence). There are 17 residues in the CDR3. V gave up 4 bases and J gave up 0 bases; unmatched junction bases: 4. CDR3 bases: TGTGCCAGCAGCCCCCGGACTAGCGGGGGTAGCACAGATACGCAGTATTTT. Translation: CASSPRTSGGSTDTQYF.

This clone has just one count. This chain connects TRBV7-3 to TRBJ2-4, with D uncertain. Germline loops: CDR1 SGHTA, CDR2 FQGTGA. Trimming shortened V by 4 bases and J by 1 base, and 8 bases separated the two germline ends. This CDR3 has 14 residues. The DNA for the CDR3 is TGTGCCAGCAGCTCGACTGGGGCCAAAAACATTCAGTACTTC. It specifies CASSSTGAKNIQYF.

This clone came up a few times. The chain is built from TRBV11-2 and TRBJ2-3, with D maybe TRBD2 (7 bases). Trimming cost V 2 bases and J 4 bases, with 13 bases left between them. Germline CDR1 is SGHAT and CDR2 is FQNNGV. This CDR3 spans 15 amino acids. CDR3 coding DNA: TGTGCCAGCAGCTTAACCCGGGGGGCGGCAGATACGCAGTATTTT. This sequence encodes CASSLTRGAADTQYF.

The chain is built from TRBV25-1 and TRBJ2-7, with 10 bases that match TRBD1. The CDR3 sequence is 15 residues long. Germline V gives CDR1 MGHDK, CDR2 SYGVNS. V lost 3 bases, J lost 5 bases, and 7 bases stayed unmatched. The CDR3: CASSDSWDRGDEQYF. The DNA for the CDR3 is TGTGCCAGCAGTGACTCATGGGACAGGGGCGACGAGCAGTACTTC.

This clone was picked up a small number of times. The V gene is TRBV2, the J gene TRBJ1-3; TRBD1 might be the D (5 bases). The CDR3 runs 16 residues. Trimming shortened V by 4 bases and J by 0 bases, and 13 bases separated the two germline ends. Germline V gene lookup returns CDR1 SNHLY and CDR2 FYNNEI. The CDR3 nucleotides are TGTGCCAGCAGTGTTACGACAGCCATCTCTGGAAACACCATATATTTT. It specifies CASSVTTAISGNTIYF. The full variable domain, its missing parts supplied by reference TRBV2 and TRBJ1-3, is EPEVTQTPSHQVTQMGQEVILRCVPISNHLYFYWYRQILGQKVEFLVSFYNNEISEKSEIFDDQFSVERPDGSNFTLKIRSTKLEDSAMYFCASSVTTAISGNTIYFGEGSWLTVV.

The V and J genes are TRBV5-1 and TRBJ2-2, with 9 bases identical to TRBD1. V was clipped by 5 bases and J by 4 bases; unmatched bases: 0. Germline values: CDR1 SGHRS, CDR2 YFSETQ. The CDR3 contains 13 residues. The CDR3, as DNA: TGCGCCAGCAGGGACAGGGGCACCGGGGAGCTGTTTTTT. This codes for CASRDRGTGELFF.

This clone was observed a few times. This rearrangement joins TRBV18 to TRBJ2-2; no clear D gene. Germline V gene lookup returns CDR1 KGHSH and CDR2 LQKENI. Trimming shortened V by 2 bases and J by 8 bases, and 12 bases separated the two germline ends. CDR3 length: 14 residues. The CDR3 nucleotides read TGTGCCAGCTCACCAGTGGGCTCCGCGGGGGAGCTGTTTTTT. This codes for CASSPVGSAGELFF.

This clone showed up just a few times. The CDR3 DNA reads TGTGCCAGCAGCTTGGTAGCGGGGCGTAATGAGCAGTTCTTC. Translated: CASSLVAGRNEQFF. The gene calls are TRBV5-4 and TRBJ2-1, with 8 bases fitting TRBD2. In germline, CDR1 is SGHNT, CDR2 YYREEE (reference sequence). J lost 7 bases, V lost 0 bases, and 3 bases had no gene match. The CDR3 has 14 amino acids.

For the CDR3, the DNA is TGTGCCACCAGTGCGTGGGGCCAAAATCAGCCCCAGCATTTT. Its translation: CATSAWGQNQPQHF. This chain joins TRBV24-1 and TRBJ1-5; D possibly corresponds to TRBD1 (5 bases). The CDR3 sequence is 14 residues long. Trimming took off 5 bases at V and 4 bases at J, with 11 bases between the two ends. Per the germline V gene, CDR1 is KGHDR and CDR2 is SFDVKD.

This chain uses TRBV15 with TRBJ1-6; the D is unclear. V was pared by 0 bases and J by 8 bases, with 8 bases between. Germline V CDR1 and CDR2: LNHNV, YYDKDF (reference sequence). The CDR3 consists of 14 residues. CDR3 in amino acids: CATSREEEYSPLHF. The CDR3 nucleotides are TGTGCCACCAGCAGAGAGGAGGAGTATTCACCCCTCCACTTT.

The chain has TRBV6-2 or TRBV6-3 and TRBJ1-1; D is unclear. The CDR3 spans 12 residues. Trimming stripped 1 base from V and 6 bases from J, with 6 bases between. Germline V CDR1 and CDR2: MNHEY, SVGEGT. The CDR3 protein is CASSYFSAEAFF. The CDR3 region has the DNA TGTGCCAGCAGTTACTTTTCCGCTGAAGCTTTCTTT.

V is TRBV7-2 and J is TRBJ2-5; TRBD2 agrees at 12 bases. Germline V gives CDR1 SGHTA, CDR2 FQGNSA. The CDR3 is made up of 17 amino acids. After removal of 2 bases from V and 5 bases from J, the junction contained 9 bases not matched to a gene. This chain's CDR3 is CASSLFHTSGRKETQYF. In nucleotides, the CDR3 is TGTGCCAGCAGCTTATTCCACACTAGCGGGAGGAAGGAGACCCAGTACTTC.

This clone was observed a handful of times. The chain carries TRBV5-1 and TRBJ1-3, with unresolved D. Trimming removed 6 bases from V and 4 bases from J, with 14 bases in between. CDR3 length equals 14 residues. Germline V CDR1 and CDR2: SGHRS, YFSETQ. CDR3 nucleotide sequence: TGCGCCAGCATCCGCCATCGGGTGGGAAACACCATATATTTT. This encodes CASIRHRVGNTIYF.

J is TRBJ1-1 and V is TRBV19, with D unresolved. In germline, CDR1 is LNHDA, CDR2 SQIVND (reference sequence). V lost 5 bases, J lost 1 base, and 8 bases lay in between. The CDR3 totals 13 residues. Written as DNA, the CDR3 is TGTGCCAGTAGTTACGGGAGGAACACTGAAGCTTTCTTT. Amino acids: CASSYGRNTEAFF.

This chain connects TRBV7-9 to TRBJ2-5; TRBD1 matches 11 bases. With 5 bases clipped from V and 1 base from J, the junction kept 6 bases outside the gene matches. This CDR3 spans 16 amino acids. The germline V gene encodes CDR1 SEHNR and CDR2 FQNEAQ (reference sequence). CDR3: CASSAGDRGFQETQYF. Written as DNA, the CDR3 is TGTGCCAGCAGCGCGGGGGACAGGGGGTTCCAAGAGACCCAGTACTTC.

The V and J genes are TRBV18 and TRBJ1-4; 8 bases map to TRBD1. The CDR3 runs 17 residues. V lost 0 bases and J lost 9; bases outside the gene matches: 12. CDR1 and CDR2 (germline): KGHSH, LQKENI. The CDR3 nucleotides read TGTGCCAGCTCACCACCGAATACCCCGGGACAGGTTAAAAAACTGTTTTTT. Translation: CASSPPNTPGQVKKLFF.

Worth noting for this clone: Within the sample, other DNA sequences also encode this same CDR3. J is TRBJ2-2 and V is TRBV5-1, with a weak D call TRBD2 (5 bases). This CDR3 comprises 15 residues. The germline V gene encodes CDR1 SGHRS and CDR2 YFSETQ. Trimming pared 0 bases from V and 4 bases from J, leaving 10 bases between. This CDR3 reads CASSLVAGGTGELFF. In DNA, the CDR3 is TGCGCCAGCAGCTTGGTGGCAGGAGGCACCGGGGAGCTGTTTTTT. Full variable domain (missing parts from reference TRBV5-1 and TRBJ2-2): KAGVTQTPRYLIKTRGQQVTLSCSPISGHRSVSWYQQTPGQGLQFLFEYFSETQRNKGNFPGRFSGRQFSNSRSEMNVSTLELGDSALYLCASSLVAGGTGELFFGEGSRLTVL.

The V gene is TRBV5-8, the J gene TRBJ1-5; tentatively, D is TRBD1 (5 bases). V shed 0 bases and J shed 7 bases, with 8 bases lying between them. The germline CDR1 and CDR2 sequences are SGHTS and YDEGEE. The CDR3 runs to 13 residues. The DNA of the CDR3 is TGTGCCAGCAGCTTGGTCCGGGGGCAGCCCCAGCATTTT. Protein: CASSLVRGQPQHF.

The CDR3 DNA follows: TGTGCCACCAGCGGCGGACTAGCGGGAGTGGAGACCCAGTACTTC. It specifies CATSGGLAGVETQYF. J is TRBJ2-5 and V is TRBV15; TRBD2 matches 13 bases. Germline CDR1 and CDR2: LNHNV and YYDKDF (reference sequence). V shed 5 bases, J shed 5 bases, and the junction held 5 bases outside the gene matches. The CDR3 has 15 amino acids.

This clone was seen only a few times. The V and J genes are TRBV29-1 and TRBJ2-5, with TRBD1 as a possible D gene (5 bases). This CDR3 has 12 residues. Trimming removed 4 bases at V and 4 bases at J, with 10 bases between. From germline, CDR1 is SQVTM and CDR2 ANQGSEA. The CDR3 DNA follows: TGCAGCGTTGTGAAGGGGCCAGAGACCCAGTACTTC. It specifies CSVVKGPETQYF. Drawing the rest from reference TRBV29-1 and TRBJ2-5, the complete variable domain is SAVISQKPSRDICQRGTSLTIQCQVDSQVTMMFWYRQQPGQSLTLIATANQGSEATYESGFVIDKFPISRPNLTFSTLTVSNMSPEDSSIYLCSVVKGPETQYFGPGTRLLVL.

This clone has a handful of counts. The CDR3 reads CASSQRPKQGPSGNTIYF. CDR3 DNA sequence: TGTGCCAGCAGTCAACGGCCTAAACAGGGCCCCTCTGGAAACACCATATATTTT. This sequence joins TRBV5-4 and TRBJ1-3, with D perhaps matching TRBD1 (6 bases). Trimming stripped 5 bases from V and 0 bases from J, with 21 bases between. This CDR3 has 18 residues. Germline CDR1 SGHNT, CDR2 YYREEE (reference sequence).

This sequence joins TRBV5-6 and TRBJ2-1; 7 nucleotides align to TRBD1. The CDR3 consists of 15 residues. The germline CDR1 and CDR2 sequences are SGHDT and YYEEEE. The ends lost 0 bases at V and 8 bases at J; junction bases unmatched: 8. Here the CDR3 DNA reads TGTGCCAGCAGCTTGGGGGGGACAGTAACGGATGAGCAGTTCTTC. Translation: CASSLGGTVTDEQFF.

CDR3 DNA: TGTGCGATTCGCGCGGGAGACTCCTACGAGCAGTACTTC. The encoded protein is CAIRAGDSYEQYF. V is TRBV7-9 and J is TRBJ2-7; TRBD2 matches at 7 bases. From germline, CDR1 is SEHNR and CDR2 FQNEAQ (reference sequence). The CDR3 has 13 amino acids.

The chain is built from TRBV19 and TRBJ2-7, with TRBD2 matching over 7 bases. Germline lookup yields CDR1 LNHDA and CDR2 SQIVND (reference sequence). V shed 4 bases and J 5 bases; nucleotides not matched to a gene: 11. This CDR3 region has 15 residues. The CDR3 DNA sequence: TGTGCCAGTAGTACCACAGCGGGGCCCCTGCACGAGCAGTACTTC. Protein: CASSTTAGPLHEQYF. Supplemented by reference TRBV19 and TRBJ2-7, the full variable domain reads DGGITQSPKYLFRKEGQNVTLSCEQNLNHDAMYWYRQDPGQGLRLIYYSQIVNDFQKGDIAEGYSVSREKKESFPLTVTSAQKNPTAFYLCASSTTAGPLHEQYFGPGTRLTVT.